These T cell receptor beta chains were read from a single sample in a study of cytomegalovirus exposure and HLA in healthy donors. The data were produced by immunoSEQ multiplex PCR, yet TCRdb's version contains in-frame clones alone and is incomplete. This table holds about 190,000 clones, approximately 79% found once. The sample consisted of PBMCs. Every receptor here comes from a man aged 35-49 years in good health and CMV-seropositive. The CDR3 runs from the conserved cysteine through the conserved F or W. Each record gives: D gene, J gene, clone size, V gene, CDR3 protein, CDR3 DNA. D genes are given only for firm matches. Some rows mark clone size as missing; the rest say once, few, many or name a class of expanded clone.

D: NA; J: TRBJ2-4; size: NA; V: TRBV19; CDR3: CASSIPQTKNIQYF; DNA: TGTGCCAGTAGTATCCCCCAGACCAAAAACATTCAGTACTTC
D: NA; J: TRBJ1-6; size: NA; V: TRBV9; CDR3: CASSVLDKGNSPLHF; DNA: TGTGCCAGCAGCGTTCTCGACAAGGGGAATTCACCCCTCCACTTT
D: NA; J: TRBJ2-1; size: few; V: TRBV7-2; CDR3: CASSSRGKDNEQFF; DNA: TGTGCCAGCAGCTCGAGGGGGAAGGACAATGAGCAGTTCTTC
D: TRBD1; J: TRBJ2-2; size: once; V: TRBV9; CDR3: CASSATQGSVSGELFF; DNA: TGTGCCAGCAGCGCCACACAGGGGTCGGTTTCCGGGGAGCTGTTTTTT
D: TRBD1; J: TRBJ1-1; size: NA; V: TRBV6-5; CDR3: CASILDRGAELIF; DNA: TGTGCCAGCATCTTAGACAGGGGGGCTGAACTAATCTTT
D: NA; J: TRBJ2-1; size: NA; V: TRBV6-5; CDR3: CASSYGVGGNEQFF; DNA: TGTGCCAGCAGTTACGGGGTAGGGGGCAATGAGCAGTTCTTC
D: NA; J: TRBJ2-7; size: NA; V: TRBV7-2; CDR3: CASSFRGYEQYF; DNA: TGTGCCAGCAGCTTCCGGGGTTACGAGCAGTACTTC
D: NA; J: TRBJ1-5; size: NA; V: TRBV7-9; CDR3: CASSLSVGGPQHF; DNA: TGTGCCAGCAGCTTAAGTGTCGGCGGGCCCCAGCATTTT
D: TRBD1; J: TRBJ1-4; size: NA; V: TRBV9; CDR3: CASSGQGAGEKLFF; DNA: TGTGCCAGCAGCGGACAGGGGGCGGGCGAAAAACTGTTTTTT
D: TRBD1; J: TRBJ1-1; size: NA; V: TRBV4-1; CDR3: CASSPTQGPTEAFF; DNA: TGCGCCAGCAGCCCGACACAGGGGCCCACTGAAGCTTTCTTT
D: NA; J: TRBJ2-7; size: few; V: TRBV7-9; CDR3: CASSPLATGSEQYF; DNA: TGTGCCAGCAGCCCCCTAGCGACCGGCAGCGAGCAGTACTTC
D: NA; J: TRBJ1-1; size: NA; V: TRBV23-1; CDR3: CASSRPRWAGGGNTEAFF; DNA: TGCGCCAGCAGTCGACCTAGGTGGGCAGGCGGGGGGAACACTGAAGCTTTCTTT
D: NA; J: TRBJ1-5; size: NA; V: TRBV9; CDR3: CASSASGDLSNQPQHF; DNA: TGTGCCAGCAGCGCCTCAGGGGACCTTAGCAATCAGCCCCAGCATTTT
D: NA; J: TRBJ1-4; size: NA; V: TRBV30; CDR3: CAAEGAIGGLGEKLFF; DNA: TGTGCCGCGGAAGGCGCGATCGGGGGGCTCGGTGAAAAACTGTTTTTT
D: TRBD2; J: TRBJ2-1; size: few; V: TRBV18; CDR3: CASSPGGTSVYNEQFF; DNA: TGTGCCAGCTCACCGGGAGGGACTAGTGTCTACAATGAGCAGTTCTTC
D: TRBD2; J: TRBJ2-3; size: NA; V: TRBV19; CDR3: CASSIYSGVSTDTQYF; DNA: TGTGCCAGTAGTATCTATAGCGGGGTAAGCACAGATACGCAGTATTTT
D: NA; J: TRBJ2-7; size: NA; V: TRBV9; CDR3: CASSGIRAYEQYF; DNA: TGTGCCAGCAGCGGTATTCGAGCCTACGAGCAGTACTTC
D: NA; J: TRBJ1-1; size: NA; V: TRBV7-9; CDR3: CASSLDPGAMNTEAFF; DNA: TGTGCCAGCAGCCTTGATCCAGGGGCTATGAACACTGAAGCTTTCTTT
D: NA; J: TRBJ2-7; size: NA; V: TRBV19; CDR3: CASMEGRRQYF; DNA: TGTGCCAGTATGGAGGGGCGCAGGCAGTACTTC
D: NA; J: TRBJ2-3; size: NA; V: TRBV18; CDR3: CASSPEDTQYF; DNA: TGTGCCAGCTCACCTGAGGATACGCAGTATTTT
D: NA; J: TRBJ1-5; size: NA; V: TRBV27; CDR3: CASSTQAGLSIAGNQPQHF; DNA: TGTGCCAGCAGTACCCAAGCGGGACTATCTATCGCAGGCAATCAGCCCCAGCATTTT
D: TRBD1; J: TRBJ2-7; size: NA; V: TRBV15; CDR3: CATSGDRGDRDEQYF; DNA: TGTGCCACCAGCGGGGACAGGGGGGATCGGGACGAGCAGTACTTC
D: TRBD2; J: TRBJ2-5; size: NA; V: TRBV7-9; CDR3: CASSQAGGLRETQYF; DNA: TGTGCCAGCAGCCAGGCGGGGGGGCTTCGGGAGACCCAGTACTTC
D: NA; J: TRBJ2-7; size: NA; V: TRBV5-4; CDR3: CASSLVSSPRGEQYF; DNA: TGTGCCAGCAGCTTGGTATCCAGCCCTCGGGGTGAGCAGTACTTC
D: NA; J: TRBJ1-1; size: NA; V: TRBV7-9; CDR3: CASSATGLSTEAFF; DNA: TGTGCCAGCAGCGCCACAGGGTTGAGCACTGAAGCTTTCTTT
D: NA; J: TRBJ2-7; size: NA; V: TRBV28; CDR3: CASSSEYEQYF; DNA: TGTGCCAGCAGTTCGGAGTACGAGCAGTACTTC